These 15 T cell receptor beta chains were sequenced from one sample in a study of regulatory T cells in long-lasting Graves disease. Arm-PCR with iRepertoire HTBI primers amplified the CDR3 regions for these TCR beta libraries. TCRdb re-called the multiplex PCR reads with MiXCR, one entry per CDR3 protein. The table records about 420,000 distinct CDR3 sequences, roughly 17% of them present only once. Time point meaning: newly diagnosed GD, antithyroid drugs for less than 3 months. Researchers made the TCR library from RNA that was extracted from PBMCs. This same sample was also taken into another study, of T cells in Graves' hyperthyroidism and ophthalmopathy.

Here the sequenced sample was peripheral blood mononuclear cells (PBMCs), taken at new diagnosis, from a patient treated with antithyroid drugs. The receptors were gathered from a woman under 30 with Graves disease.

This clonotype came up a few times. The chain is built from TRBV6-1 and TRBJ2-1; D call uncertain. Trimming left V 3 bases short and J 5 bases short, with 17 bases between. This CDR3 region has 16 residues. CDR1 MNHNS and CDR2 SASEGT come from the germline V gene. The CDR3 region has the DNA TGTGCCAGCAGTGACACGTTACGCCCCGCACACAATGAGCAGTTCTTC. Its protein product is CASSDTLRPAHNEQFF.

This clonotype was found many times. The rearrangement joins TRBV7-2 to TRBJ2-3; the D gene is possibly TRBD2 (6 bases). This CDR3 region has 16 residues. Germline V gives CDR1 SGHTA, CDR2 FQGNSA. V was pared by 2 bases and J by 4 bases, with 16 bases between. The DNA for the CDR3 is TGTGCCAGCAGCTTAAGAGTGGGAGGTGGGGCAGATACGCAGTATTTT. It codes for CASSLRVGGGADTQYF.

This clonotype was seen at least ten times. This chain links TRBV28 with TRBJ2-7; the match to TRBD1 covers 9 bases. This CDR3 comprises 15 residues. Germline loops: CDR1 MDHEN, CDR2 SYDVKM. J was trimmed by 2 bases and V by 8 bases; bases with no gene match: 10. CDR3 sequence reads: CASRSIGTGTYEQYF. Written as DNA, the CDR3 is TGTGCCAGCCGATCCATCGGGACAGGGACCTACGAGCAGTACTTC.

This clonotype was picked up a small number of times. The chain links TRBV9 to TRBJ2-2; no firm D call. Trimming took off 3 bases at V and 6 bases at J, with 12 bases between the two ends. The CDR3 is 14 residues long. Germline-derived CDR1 and CDR2 are SGDLS and YYNGEE. The CDR3 loop is CASSAKVGPGELFF. The CDR3 DNA sequence: TGTGCCAGCAGCGCTAAAGTTGGCCCCGGGGAGCTGTTTTTT.

A few counts support this clonotype. The V and J genes are TRBV19 and TRBJ1-1; 8 positions match TRBD1. CDR1 and CDR2 (germline): LNHDA, SQIVND (reference sequence). The trim removed 2 bases at V and 8 bases at J, leaving 4 bases unmatched. This CDR3 is built from 13 residues. CDR3 coding DNA: TGTGCCAGTAGTATAATCTGGACAGGGGAAGCTTTCTTT. Its translation: CASSIIWTGEAFF.

This clonotype appeared many times. CDR3 nucleotides: TGTGCCAGCAGTTTAGCAGGGACAGGGGAGAACCAGCCCCAGCATTTT. Its translation: CASSLAGTGENQPQHF. J is TRBJ1-5 and V is TRBV12-3 or TRBV12-4, with 10 bases lining up with TRBD1. The CDR3 extends over 16 amino acids. J was trimmed by 7 bases and V by 0 bases; bases with no gene match: 6.

This clonotype appeared many times. This sequence joins TRBV5-6 and TRBJ2-7, with a possible D match to TRBD2 (5 bases). CDR1 and CDR2 from the germline V gene are SGHDT and YYEEEE. V lost 4 bases, J lost 3 bases, and 14 bases lay in between. The length of the CDR3 is 14 residues. In nucleotides, the CDR3 is TGTGCCAGCAGCCTCGGACTCTCAGGCTACGAGCAGTACTTC. Its translation is CASSLGLSGYEQYF.

The J gene is TRBJ2-2, the V gene TRBV10-3; D remains unclear. The CDR3 extends over 14 amino acids. Germline CDR1 and CDR2: ENHRY and SYGVKD. The germline V and J ends were trimmed by 2 bases and 6 bases, with 10 bases remaining between them. The CDR3 nucleotides read TGTGCCATCAGTGAGAGTCTGAGCTCCGGGGAGCTGTTTTTT. This sequence encodes CAISESLSSGELFF.

The sample holds a few counts of this clonotype. This sequence joins TRBV6-2 or TRBV6-3 and TRBJ2-2; 8 nucleotides align to TRBD2. V lost 7 bases and J lost 3; bases outside the gene matches: 7. CDR1 is MNHEY, CDR2 SVGEGT, per germline. The CDR3 has 15 amino acids. The DNA of the CDR3 is TGTGCCAGCATAGCGGGGAGGGCCGACACCGGGGAGCTGTTTTTT. Its protein is CASIAGRADTGELFF.

This clonotype appeared many times. This rearrangement joins TRBV30 to TRBJ1-1; no firm D call. The CDR3 covers 14 residues. V was pared by 0 bases and J by 1 base, with 9 bases between. Germline V gene sequence: CDR1 GTSNPN, CDR2 SVGIG (reference sequence). This chain's CDR3 is CAWSVILSNTEAFF. CDR3 DNA: TGTGCCTGGAGTGTAATCCTGTCGAACACTGAAGCTTTCTTT.

The V call is TRBV2, the J call TRBJ2-6, with no clear D. Germline CDR1 is SNHLY and CDR2 is FYNNEI. The CDR3 is 13 residues long. The V end lost 7 bases, the J end lost 7 bases, and 11 bases lay between the germline ends. The CDR3 loop reads CASIDLKANVLTF. CDR3 in DNA: TGTGCCAGCATCGACCTGAAAGCCAACGTCCTGACTTTC.

The chain joins TRBV19 to TRBJ2-5; 11 bases map to TRBD2. J lost 2 bases, V lost 4 bases, and 9 bases had no gene match. CDR3 length: 17 residues. The germline gives CDR1 LNHDA, CDR2 SQIVND (reference sequence). CDR3 in DNA: TGTGCCAGTAGTAGAGGACTAGCGGGTGTTAAGCAAGAGACCCAGTACTTC. This translates into CASSRGLAGVKQETQYF.

This clonotype has at least ten counts. The chain links TRBV29-1 to TRBJ2-5; 11 nucleotides line up with TRBD2. The CDR3 runs to 16 residues. Germline CDR1 is SQVTM and CDR2 is ANQGSEA. The V gene end was trimmed by 3 bases and the J gene end by 2 bases; junction bases not matched to a gene: 8. This CDR3 is CSVEGLAGGGQETQYF. Here the CDR3 DNA reads TGCAGCGTTGAGGGCTTAGCGGGAGGGGGGCAAGAGACCCAGTACTTC.

This chain connects TRBV7-2 to TRBJ1-3; D unresolved. CDR1 and CDR2 from the germline V gene are SGHTA and FQGNSA. CDR3 length: 13 amino acids. V lost 6 bases and J lost 8, with 14 bases in between. CDR3 coding DNA: TGTGCCAGCAGTCGCGACTACCCGGACACCATATATTTT. Translating gives CASSRDYPDTIYF.

This clonotype was seen at least ten times. The chain employs TRBV2 and TRBJ2-7; D gene ambiguous. Trimming removed 5 bases at V and 0 bases at J, with 8 bases between. This CDR3 has 13 amino acids. Germline V CDR1 and CDR2: SNHLY, FYNNEI. The CDR3 DNA sequence: TGTGCCAGCAGTTCCCAGGACTCCTACGAGCAGTACTTC. It translates to CASSSQDSYEQYF.